This entry lists 11 T cell receptor beta chains sequenced from one sample in a study of blood T cell repertoires in COVID-19. Profiled with immunoSEQ multiplex PCR; TCRdb holds only in-frame clones, not every one. This sample carries 40,000 to 60,000 clones, around 84% of them seen once, and the ten largest clones take about 4.6%. Sequenced material: peripheral blood. These receptors were taken from a man older than 75 with active COVID-19.

The chain links TRBV10-3 to TRBJ1-1; TRBD1 is a possible D gene (6 bases). The V and J ends lost 2 bases and 3 bases respectively, with 7 bases between them. Germline CDR1 ENHRY, CDR2 SYGVKD. This CDR3 comprises 13 residues. The CDR3 sequence: CAISEGGHTEAFF. The CDR3 nucleotides are TGTGCCATCAGTGAGGGGGGCCACACTGAAGCTTTCTTT.

This sequence joins TRBV7-3 and TRBJ2-3; D perhaps matches TRBD2 (5 bases). CDR1 is SGHTA and CDR2 is FQGTGA in the germline V gene. The CDR3 is 16 amino acids. Trimming pared 5 bases from V and 5 bases from J, leaving 20 bases between. The CDR3 nucleotides read TGTGCCAGCAGCCCAACCCCCAGGCGAGCGGTAGATACGCAGTATTTT. Its translation is CASSPTPRRAVDTQYF.

The V and J genes are TRBV28 and TRBJ1-3, with unresolved D. The ends were cut back, 3 bases at V and 2 bases at J, with 11 bases in the middle. Germline loops: CDR1 MDHEN, CDR2 SYDVKM. CDR3 length: 15 amino acids. The CDR3 loop is CASSLRPSTGNTIYF. The CDR3 DNA reads as TGTGCCAGCAGTTTGAGGCCTTCAACTGGAAACACCATATATTTT.

The rearrangement uses TRBV5-1 and TRBJ1-1; 7 bases agree with TRBD1. This CDR3 contains 15 residues. The V gene's germline CDR1 is SGHRS and CDR2 YFSETQ. V was clipped by 1 base and J by 3 bases; unmatched bases: 6. CDR3 protein: CASSLNRDRDTEAFF. CDR3 coding DNA: TGCGCCAGCAGCTTGAACCGCGACAGGGACACTGAAGCTTTCTTT. The whole variable domain, remainder taken from reference TRBV5-1 and TRBJ1-1, is KAGVTQTPRYLIKTRGQQVTLSCSPISGHRSVSWYQQTPGQGLQFLFEYFSETQRNKGNFPGRFSGRQFSNSRSEMNVSTLELGDSALYLCASSLNRDRDTEAFFGQGTRLTVV.

The rearrangement links TRBV7-9 to TRBJ2-2, with D maybe TRBD1 (5 bases). The CDR3 has 13 amino acids. Germline CDR1 SEHNR, CDR2 FQNEAQ (reference sequence). The V and J ends lost 3 bases and 5 bases respectively, with 7 bases between them. CDR3 bases: TGTGCCAGCAGCTTGACAGTAACCGGGGAGCTGTTTTTT. It specifies CASSLTVTGELFF. The full variable domain, its missing parts supplied by reference TRBV7-9 and TRBJ2-2, is DTGVSQNPRHKITKRGQNVTFRCDPISEHNRLYWYRQTLGQGPEFLTYFQNEAQLEKSRLLSDRFSAERPKGSFSTLEIQRTEQGDSAMYLCASSLTVTGELFFGEGSRLTVL.

This clone came up once. This chain joins TRBV27 and TRBJ1-1, with 7 nucleotides matching TRBD1. CDR1 MNHEY and CDR2 SMNVEV come from the germline V gene (reference sequence). This CDR3 spans 16 amino acids. V gave up 5 bases and J gave up 3 bases; unmatched junction bases: 12. In DNA, the CDR3 is TGTGCCAGCAGTCTAAGGACAGGCTCTCCCGACACTGAAGCTTTCTTT. Translating gives CASSLRTGSPDTEAFF.

The table lists this clone with a few counts. V usage is TRBV11-2 and J usage is TRBJ2-7, with 7 nucleotides matching TRBD1. Germline loops: CDR1 SGHAT, CDR2 FQNNGV. The CDR3 length is 15 residues. V shed 5 bases, J shed 0 bases, and the junction held 7 bases outside the gene matches. The CDR3 sequence is CASSTATGSSYEQYF. In DNA form, the CDR3 reads TGTGCCAGCAGCACGGCGACAGGGAGCTCCTACGAGCAGTACTTC. Full variable domain (outside the CDR3, taken from reference TRBV11-2 and TRBJ2-7): EAGVAQSPRYKIIEKRQSVAFWCNPISGHATLYWYQQILGQGPKLLIQFQNNGVVDDSQLPKDRFSAERLKGVDSTLKIQPAKLEDSAVYLCASSTATGSSYEQYFGPGTRLTVT.

This clone was picked up a small number of times. The chain joins TRBV2 to TRBJ2-2, with a weak D call TRBD1 (6 bases). With 7 bases removed from V and 3 bases from J, the gap between germline ends came to 9 bases. Germline V CDR1 and CDR2: SNHLY, FYNNEI. The CDR3 contains 13 residues. CDR3 sequence reads: CASNRQDTGELFF. In nucleotides, the CDR3 is TGTGCCAGCAATAGACAGGACACCGGGGAGCTGTTTTTT.

This clone was recorded once. This rearrangement joins TRBV28 to TRBJ2-7; TRBD1 matches 7 bases. Losses at the gene ends were 9 bases for V and 3 bases for J; bases not matched to a gene: 8. Germline CDR1 and CDR2: MDHEN and SYDVKM. This CDR3 comprises 13 residues. CDR3 DNA: TGTGCCAGTGGAACCGGGACAGACTACGAGCAGTACTTC. Translated, it gives CASGTGTDYEQYF. Drawing the rest from reference TRBV28 and TRBJ2-7, the complete variable domain is DVKVTQSSRYLVKRTGEKVFLECVQDMDHENMFWYRQDPGLGLRLIYFSYDVKMKEKGDIPEGYSVSREKKERFSLILESASTNQTSMYLCASGTGTDYEQYFGPGTRLTVT.

The chain recombines TRBV7-9 with TRBJ1-1; a possible D gene is TRBD1 (6 bases). V was clipped by 5 bases and J by 1 base, with 11 bases between them. CDR1 and CDR2 from the germline V gene are SEHNR and FQNEAQ (reference sequence). The CDR3 consists of 14 residues. CDR3 DNA: TGTGCCAGCAGCGTCCTGACAGGGAACACTGAAGCTTTCTTT. It yields the protein CASSVLTGNTEAFF. Filled out from reference TRBV7-9 and TRBJ1-1, the complete variable domain reads DTGVSQNPRHKITKRGQNVTFRCDPISEHNRLYWYRQTLGQGPEFLTYFQNEAQLEKSRLLSDRFSAERPKGSFSTLEIQRTEQGDSAMYLCASSVLTGNTEAFFGQGTRLTVV.

The chain uses TRBV24-1 and TRBJ1-5; weak D call: TRBD1 (5 bases). The CDR3 length is 16 residues. Germline CDR1 and CDR2: KGHDR and SFDVKD. Trimming pared 4 bases from V and 2 bases from J, leaving 14 bases between. The DNA of the CDR3 is TGTGCCACCAGTGACTCCAGGGTGGGTGGCAATCAGCCCCAGCATTTT. Encoded protein: CATSDSRVGGNQPQHF.